The 32 T cell receptor beta chains given below trace back to one sample, sequenced in a study of blood T cells in healthy people across ages (dated by TCRdb to 2015 to 2017). Libraries were made using 5' RACE. Reads for this sample came from an Illumina HiSeq 2500. A second PCR of roughly 6 to 11 cycles was run with a J-beta primer mix and a sample-barcoded 5' primer. TCRdb redid the processing of the public reads, applying fastp at Q25 and MiXCR, and retained in-frame beta chains. Entries that share a CDR3 protein sequence are merged under the most common genes and DNA. This sample comprises about 1,500,000 distinct CDR3 sequences, 28% of them detected only once. The ten biggest clones cover approximately 7.7% of the sample. The sample was blood. These receptors came from a woman aged 25 to 39 in good health.

The chain links TRBV12-3 or TRBV12-4 to TRBJ2-5; D may match TRBD1 or TRBD2 (5 bases each). Trimming took 0 bases from V and 3 from J, leaving 8 bases between them. The CDR3 spans 14 residues. For the CDR3, the DNA is TGTGCCAGCAGTTTAGCCGGGACCGAAGAGACCCAGTACTTC. It codes for CASSLAGTEETQYF.

The V call is TRBV5-6, the J call TRBJ2-2; D unclear. Looked up from germline, CDR1 is SGHDT and CDR2 is YYEEEE. The V gene lost 1 base and the J gene lost 4 bases, with 5 bases spanning the gap. The CDR3 length is 13 residues. The CDR3 region has the DNA TGTGCCAGCAGCTTGATCCCCACCGGGGAGCTGTTTTTT. Its protein product is CASSLIPTGELFF.

This clonotype was counted at least ten times. The chain couples TRBV9 to TRBJ2-5, with D possibly being TRBD2 (6 bases). The CDR3 length is 16 residues. Germline V gene lookup returns CDR1 SGDLS and CDR2 YYNGEE. V lost 6 bases to trimming and J lost 7 bases, with 25 bases between them. CDR3 protein: CASTPSYDSDGGTQYF. The CDR3 DNA is TGTGCCAGCACACCATCCTATGACAGCGACGGGGGGACCCAGTACTTC.

The gene calls are TRBV30 and TRBJ2-4; the match to TRBD2 covers 10 bases. The CDR3 extends over 13 amino acids. The germline V gene has CDR1 GTSNPN and CDR2 SVGIG (reference sequence). V shed 3 bases, J shed 13 bases, and the junction held 9 bases outside the gene matches. Here the CDR3 DNA reads TGTGCCTGGAGCGGTCTAGCGGGAGTGGGGCAGTACTTC. Translated, it gives CAWSGLAGVGQYF.

This clonotype was picked up many times. This rearrangement joins TRBV20-1 to TRBJ1-2; 9 nucleotides align to TRBD1. The CDR3 is 15 residues long. CDR1 and CDR2 (germline): DFQATT, SNEGSKA (reference sequence). Germline trimming cut 0 bases from V and 5 bases from J; bases unmatched to any gene: 7. CDR3 nucleotides: TGCAGTGCTAGAGAAAGGGGACAGGGAGGTTATGGCTACACCTTC. Its translation is CSARERGQGGYGYTF.

This clonotype was seen many times. The chain joins TRBV7-9 to TRBJ2-5; TRBD1 might be the D (5 bases). Germline lookup yields CDR1 SEHNR and CDR2 FQNEAQ (reference sequence). V lost 5 bases and J lost 4, with 20 bases in between. The CDR3 runs 16 residues. In nucleotides, the CDR3 is TGTGCCAGCAGCGCAGGGCCCCGGTATAGGGGAGAGACCCAGTACTTC. This encodes CASSAGPRYRGETQYF.

In nucleotides, the CDR3 is TGTGCCACCAGCAGATTGGGACTTCTAGATGGTTACAATGAGCAGTTCTTC. It is translated as CATSRLGLLDGYNEQFF. This rearrangement joins TRBV15 to TRBJ2-1, with a weak D call TRBD2 (6 bases). Germline loops: CDR1 LNHNV, CDR2 YYDKDF (reference sequence). CDR3 size: 17 residues. V lost 2 bases to trimming and J lost 4 bases, with 18 bases between them.

V gene TRBV7-8 combines with J gene TRBJ2-3, with 8 bases lining up with TRBD2. Germline CDR1 is SGHVS and CDR2 is FQNEAQ. J lost 4 bases, V lost 5 bases, and 8 bases had no gene match. There are 15 residues in the CDR3. The CDR3 DNA sequence: TGTGCCAGCAGCCGGAGCGGGACTAGAGCAGATACGCAGTATTTT. As protein: CASSRSGTRADTQYF.

The chain is built from TRBV3-1 and TRBJ1-1; 7 bases map to TRBD1. Trimming removed 2 bases from V and 3 bases from J; junction bases left unmatched: 3. The CDR3 is made up of 14 amino acids. The germline CDR1 and CDR2 sequences are LGHDT and YNNKEL (reference sequence). The CDR3 loop is CASSQRQGYTEAFF. In DNA form, the CDR3 reads TGTGCCAGCAGCCAACGACAGGGATACACTGAAGCTTTCTTT.

This clonotype occurred many times. The CDR3 protein is CATSRTGNLQETQYF. The CDR3 DNA follows: TGTGCCACCAGCCGGACAGGAAACCTCCAAGAGACCCAGTACTTC. The rearrangement links TRBV24-1 to TRBJ2-5; 7 bases align to TRBD1. Losses at the gene ends were 7 bases for V and 1 base for J; bases not matched to a gene: 8. This CDR3 spans 15 amino acids. The germline V gene encodes CDR1 KGHDR and CDR2 SFDVKD.

In this sample, this clonotype turned up once. This sequence joins TRBV20-1 and TRBJ2-2; D gene ambiguous. CDR1 is DFQATT, CDR2 SNEGSKA, per germline (reference sequence). V lost 5 bases, J lost 6 bases, and 7 bases lay in between. The CDR3 totals 11 residues. The CDR3 here is CSALFSGELFF. The CDR3 DNA is TGCAGTGCTCTATTTTCCGGGGAGCTGTTTTTT.

V is TRBV29-1 and J is TRBJ2-4, with 12 bases that match TRBD2. Per the germline V gene, CDR1 is SQVTM and CDR2 is ANQGSEA. After removal of 4 bases from V and 5 bases from J, the junction contained 3 bases not matched to a gene. The CDR3 contains 14 residues. This CDR3 is CSVGLAGGQNIQYF. The DNA for the CDR3 is TGCAGCGTTGGCCTAGCGGGGGGGCAAAACATTCAGTACTTC.

This clonotype came up many times. The chain carries TRBV7-8 and TRBJ2-7; D not resolved. The V end was cut by 1 base, the J end by 1 base, with 8 bases between. Germline lookup yields CDR1 SGHVS and CDR2 FQNEAQ. This CDR3 is 14 amino acids long. The CDR3 protein is CASSLGEISYEQYF. DNA for the CDR3: TGTGCCAGCAGCTTAGGAGAGATTTCCTACGAGCAGTACTTC. The variable domain in full, completed from reference TRBV7-8 and TRBJ2-7, reads GAGVSQSPRYKVAKRGQDVALRCDPISGHVSLFWYQQALGQGPEFLTYFQNEAQLDKSGLPSDRFFAERPEGSVSTLKIQRTQQEDSAVYLCASSLGEISYEQYFGPGTRLTVT.

The chain carries TRBV6-1 and TRBJ1-4, with unresolved D. CDR1 MNHNS and CDR2 SASEGT come from the germline V gene. This CDR3 is built from 18 residues. V was clipped by 8 bases and J by 0 bases, with 22 bases between them. CDR3: CASRTSPGPHATNEKLFF. CDR3 in DNA: TGTGCCAGCCGCACTTCCCCGGGCCCCCATGCAACTAATGAAAAACTGTTTTTT.

The genes are TRBV6-2 or TRBV6-3 and TRBJ2-7, with D unclear. Germline CDR1 is MNHEY and CDR2 is SVGEGT. The CDR3 runs 14 residues. The ends were cut back, 9 bases at V and 0 bases at J, with 15 bases in the middle. CDR3 nucleotide sequence: TGTGCCAGTTCCCGCCCGGCTATCTCCTACGAGCAGTACTTC. It specifies CASSRPAISYEQYF.

There are a few counts of this clonotype. V and J are TRBV6-6 and TRBJ2-5; a possible D gene is TRBD2 (7 bases). V shed 5 bases and J shed 5 bases, with 21 bases lying between them. Germline V gives CDR1 MNHNY, CDR2 SVGAGI (reference sequence). The CDR3 runs 16 residues. This chain's CDR3 is CASSPAGRGGHETQYF. DNA of the CDR3: TGTGCCAGCAGTCCCGCGGGGAGGGGGGGCCATGAGACCCAGTACTTC.

Comment on this clonotype: This may stem from a read error, because a much larger clone lies one nucleotide away. This chain joins TRBV6-2 or TRBV6-3 and TRBJ2-7, with D possibly TRBD2 on 5 matching bases. V lost 5 bases, J lost 5 bases, and 16 bases lay in between. This CDR3 region has 14 residues. Germline V gives CDR1 MNHEY, CDR2 SVGEGT. The CDR3 DNA reads TGTGCCAGCAGTGCGAGGGTGCTCGACGACGAGCAGTACTTC. This sequence encodes CASSARVLDDEQYF.

The rearrangement uses TRBV3-1 and TRBJ2-1; the D gene is possibly TRBD1 (6 bases). V lost 0 bases and J lost 12, with 12 bases in between. The CDR3 sequence is 13 residues long. The germline gives CDR1 LGHDT, CDR2 YNNKEL (reference sequence). The CDR3: CASSQEEVGAQFF. The CDR3 DNA reads TGTGCCAGCAGCCAAGAAGAGGTGGGGGCGCAGTTCTTC.

This clonotype was seen at least ten times. The J gene is TRBJ2-5, the V gene TRBV20-1; TRBD2 agrees at 10 bases. J was trimmed by 2 bases and V by 2 bases; bases with no gene match: 8. The CDR3 extends over 16 amino acids. The germline CDR1 and CDR2 sequences are DFQATT and SNEGSKA (reference sequence). The chain's CDR3 is CSARILASGRQETQYF. The CDR3 DNA follows: TGCAGTGCTAGAATCTTGGCTAGCGGGAGACAAGAGACCCAGTACTTC.

This clonotype appeared a few times. The rearrangement links TRBV18 to TRBJ1-5; perhaps TRBD1 as D (6 bases). CDR1 and CDR2 from the germline V gene are KGHSH and LQKENI. Trimming cost V 1 base and J 2 bases, with 9 bases left between them. This CDR3 comprises 15 residues. CDR3 sequence reads: CASSPQNRGNQPQHF. As DNA, the CDR3 is TGTGCCAGCTCACCACAGAACAGGGGCAATCAGCCCCAGCATTTT.

The chain combines TRBV11-2 with TRBJ1-1; the D gene is possibly TRBD1 (5 bases). The CDR3 is made up of 13 amino acids. Trimming removed 5 bases from V and 1 base from J, with 8 bases in between. Germline values: CDR1 SGHAT, CDR2 FQNNGV. The CDR3 sequence: CASSRQSNTEAFF. CDR3 DNA sequence: TGTGCCAGCAGCCGACAGTCGAACACTGAAGCTTTCTTT.

Only a few counts were recorded for this clonotype. V is TRBV27 and J is TRBJ1-1, with D unclear. CDR1 and CDR2 from the germline V gene are MNHEY and SMNVEV (reference sequence). There are 14 residues in the CDR3. The V and J ends lost 6 bases and 0 bases respectively, with 11 bases between them. In DNA, the CDR3 is TGTGCCAGCAGCACAAGTTGGATGAACACTGAAGCTTTCTTT. Its protein product is CASSTSWMNTEAFF.

Comments on this clonotype: It may be a read error: a sequence one base away is much more abundant. The V and J genes are TRBV10-3 and TRBJ2-4; no clear D gene. In germline, CDR1 is ENHRY, CDR2 SYGVKD. The CDR3 loop spans 11 amino acids. CDR3 region: CTIMAENIQYF. The CDR3 region has the DNA TGTACCATCATGGCGGAAAACATTCAGTACTTC.

The rearrangement uses TRBV11-2 and TRBJ2-1; the D is unclear. The CDR3 extends over 16 amino acids. Trimming pared 3 bases from V and 7 bases from J, leaving 19 bases between. Germline V gives CDR1 SGHAT, CDR2 FQNNGV. The CDR3 region has the DNA TGTGCCAGCAGCTTTAATTTCCGCTCGGTGAGAAATGAGCAGTTCTTC. This codes for CASSFNFRSVRNEQFF.

The V call is TRBV20-1, the J call TRBJ1-2; D is possibly TRBD1 (5 bases). Trimming removed 3 bases from V and 5 bases from J, with 13 bases in between. The length of the CDR3 is 13 residues. CDR1 and CDR2 from the germline V gene are DFQATT and SNEGSKA (reference sequence). This CDR3 reads CSASKTEVYGYTF. The CDR3 nucleotides are TGCAGTGCTAGTAAGACAGAAGTATATGGCTACACCTTC.

A note on this clonotype: It may be a read error: a sequence one base away is much more abundant. The chain couples TRBV6-2 or TRBV6-3 to TRBJ2-5, with D hard to call. The CDR3 totals 13 residues. The ends were cut back, 6 bases at V and 6 bases at J, with 14 bases in the middle. Germline lookup yields CDR1 MNHEY and CDR2 SVGEGT. The chain's CDR3 is CASRRSLMKTQYF. In nucleotides, the CDR3 is TGTGCCAGCAGACGATCCCTCATGAAGACCCAGTACTTC.

CDR3: CASSTGYGGYTF. The CDR3 DNA sequence: TGTGCCAGCAGTACGGGTTACGGTGGCTACACCTTC. The genes are TRBV6-5 and TRBJ1-2, with D unclear. V gave up 5 bases and J gave up 7 bases, with 11 bases separating them. Germline-derived CDR1 and CDR2 are MNHEY and SVGAGI. The CDR3 consists of 12 residues.

This chain links TRBV25-1 with TRBJ2-7; 13 nucleotides align to TRBD2. The junction had 17 bases not matched to a gene; V was cut back by 3 bases and J by 0 bases. Germline CDR1 and CDR2: MGHDK and SYGVNS. CDR3 length equals 21 residues. DNA for the CDR3: TGTGCCAGCAGTGAGACTAGGGGCCTTAGAGGGACTAGCGGGGTCTCCTACGAGCAGTACTTC. Amino acid sequence: CASSETRGLRGTSGVSYEQYF.

This clonotype has only a few counts. The chain combines TRBV12-3 or TRBV12-4 with TRBJ1-2; TRBD1 matches 11 bases. The trim removed 9 bases at V and 4 bases at J, leaving 1 base unmatched. The CDR3 runs 12 residues. CDR3 nucleotides: TGTGCCAGTGGACAGGGGGCCTATGGCTACACCTTC. Translated, it gives CASGQGAYGYTF.

V and J are TRBV7-7 and TRBJ2-7, with TRBD2 as a possible D gene (5 bases). CDR1 is SSHAT and CDR2 is FNYEAQ in the germline V gene (reference sequence). V was shortened by 3 bases and J by 0 bases, with 12 bases between the two germline ends. The CDR3 has 15 residues. The CDR3 loop reads CASSFGSGDSYEQYF. In DNA form, the CDR3 reads TGTGCCAGCAGCTTTGGAAGCGGAGACTCCTACGAGCAGTACTTC.

With respect to this clonotype: A read error may explain this, as a much larger clone is one base away. The chain joins TRBV12-3 or TRBV12-4 to TRBJ2-1; 7 bases match TRBD2. CDR3 length: 13 residues. The trim removed 4 bases at V and 10 bases at J, leaving 7 bases unmatched. CDR3 nucleotides: TGTGCCAGCAGTTGGGACTATACCTACGAGCAGTTCTTC. Protein: CASSWDYTYEQFF.

This chain joins TRBV18 and TRBJ1-2; the D gene is possibly TRBD1 (6 bases). Germline V CDR1 and CDR2: KGHSH, LQKENI. The germline V and J ends were trimmed by 5 bases and 2 bases, with 15 bases remaining between them. CDR3 length equals 15 residues. The chain's CDR3 is CASSSTQGGNYGYTF. In nucleotides, the CDR3 is TGTGCCAGCTCATCAACACAGGGCGGGAACTATGGCTACACCTTC.